These 30 T cell receptor beta chains were sequenced from one sample in a study of T cells in Graves' hyperthyroidism and ophthalmopathy. Amplification of TCR beta CDR3 regions used RNA as the template. The HTBI primer set drove a first-round RT-PCR of the TCR CDR3. TCRdb independently ran MiXCR on the multiplex PCR reads; one entry per CDR3 protein. The table has 350,000 to 500,000 distinct CDR3 sequences, approximately 13% seen once. Specimen: blood. The receptors come from a woman aged 18 to 35 with Graves' hyperthyroidism.

Ten or more counts support this clonotype. V usage is TRBV30 and J usage is TRBJ1-2, with D maybe TRBD1 (5 bases). The CDR3 sequence is 13 residues long. Deletions cut 0 bases from V and 4 bases from J, with 9 bases between. Germline V gives CDR1 GTSNPN, CDR2 SVGIG (reference sequence). As DNA, the CDR3 is TGTGCCTGGAGTGTACAAGGGGCCTATGGCTACACCTTC. Translated: CAWSVQGAYGYTF.

V is TRBV6-5 and J is TRBJ1-5; D is unclear. This CDR3 is 14 amino acids long. The V and J ends lost 2 bases and 3 bases respectively, with 8 bases between them. Germline lookup yields CDR1 MNHEY and CDR2 SVGAGI. CDR3 protein: CASSYLGYNQPQHF. The CDR3 coding sequence is TGTGCCAGCAGTTACCTCGGGTACAATCAGCCCCAGCATTTT.

This clonotype was counted between two and nine times. The chain is built from TRBV2 and TRBJ2-5, with D tentatively TRBD1 (5 bases). CDR1 is SNHLY, CDR2 FYNNEI, per germline. V shed 2 bases and J shed 0 bases, with 7 bases lying between them. The CDR3 has 14 amino acids. This CDR3 is CASSEQGYQETQYF. The CDR3 bases are TGTGCCAGCAGTGAACAGGGATACCAAGAGACCCAGTACTTC.

This clonotype was picked up many times. The genes are TRBV11-2 and TRBJ2-2, with D perhaps TRBD1 (5 bases). Trimming left V 5 bases short and J 2 bases short, with 6 bases between. The germline V gene has CDR1 SGHAT and CDR2 FQNNGV. CDR3 length: 13 residues. The CDR3 nucleotides read TGTGCCAGCAGCCAGGGAAACACCGGGGAGCTGTTTTTT. Translating gives CASSQGNTGELFF.

This clonotype showed up many times. The rearrangement uses TRBV28 and TRBJ2-1; D is unresolved. Trimming left V 3 bases short and J 0 bases short, with 6 bases between. The CDR3 is 14 amino acids. CDR1 is MDHEN, CDR2 SYDVKM, per germline. CDR3 sequence reads: CASSFISSYNEQFF. Written as DNA, the CDR3 is TGTGCCAGCAGTTTCATCAGCTCCTACAATGAGCAGTTCTTC. Full variable domain (remainder filled in from reference TRBV28 and TRBJ2-1): DVKVTQSSRYLVKRTGEKVFLECVQDMDHENMFWYRQDPGLGLRLIYFSYDVKMKEKGDIPEGYSVSREKKERFSLILESASTNQTSMYLCASSFISSYNEQFFGPGTRLTVL.

This clonotype was recorded at least ten times. The chain employs TRBV28 and TRBJ1-5, with a weak D call TRBD1 (5 bases). The CDR3 extends over 13 amino acids. CDR1 and CDR2 from the germline V gene are MDHEN and SYDVKM. Trimming pared 7 bases from V and 4 bases from J, leaving 11 bases between. The CDR3 protein is CASIDSLNQPQHF. The CDR3 DNA reads as TGTGCCAGCATAGACAGCCTTAATCAGCCCCAGCATTTT.

This clonotype was counted many times. This rearrangement joins TRBV9 to TRBJ2-7, with 11 positions matching TRBD2. From germline, CDR1 is SGDLS and CDR2 YYNGEE. CDR3 size: 17 residues. Losses at the gene ends were 4 bases for V and 4 bases for J; bases not matched to a gene: 13. The CDR3, as DNA: TGTGCCAGCAGCCCTGGGACTAGCGGAACTGTGCGGTACGAGCAGTACTTC. It yields the protein CASSPGTSGTVRYEQYF.

The chain couples TRBV6-1 to TRBJ2-1, with D hard to call. V was trimmed by 8 bases and J by 0 bases, leaving 17 bases between them. Germline V CDR1 and CDR2: MNHNS, SASEGT. The CDR3 consists of 16 residues. The DNA of the CDR3 is TGTGCCAGCTCCCCGCTTGGCGGCCACTCCTACAATGAGCAGTTCTTC. Its translation is CASSPLGGHSYNEQFF.

Ten or more counts support this clonotype. J is TRBJ2-1 and V is TRBV2; D call uncertain. CDR1 and CDR2 (germline): SNHLY, FYNNEI. The CDR3 covers 15 residues. The V and J ends lost 0 bases and 2 bases respectively, with 8 bases between them. The CDR3 is CASSEARNPYNEQFF. The CDR3 DNA reads as TGTGCCAGCAGTGAAGCCAGGAACCCCTACAATGAGCAGTTCTTC.

This clonotype was recorded at least ten times. J is TRBJ2-7 and V is TRBV6-2 or TRBV6-3, with a tentative D call TRBD2 (6 bases). CDR3 size: 16 residues. The V gene lost 2 bases and the J gene lost 2 bases, with 16 bases spanning the gap. Germline CDR1 reads MNHEY; CDR2 reads SVGEGT. The DNA of the CDR3 is TGTGCCAGCAGTTACCCGACTCGCAGACTAGCCTACGAGCAGTACTTC. Protein product: CASSYPTRRLAYEQYF.

About this clonotype itself: The junction and the germline gene differ at one end; a read error may be behind it. The chain combines TRBV20-1 with TRBJ2-1, with 15 bases that match TRBD2. The CDR3 covers 16 residues. Per germline, CDR1 DFQATT and CDR2 SNEGSKA (reference sequence). CDR3: CSAGDPGLAGGNEQFF. DNA for the CDR3: TGCAGTGCTGGAGATCCCGGACTAGCGGGAGGGAATGAGCAGTTCTTC.

The chain combines TRBV5-4 with TRBJ2-6; D is undetermined. Germline lookup yields CDR1 SGHNT and CDR2 YYREEE (reference sequence). V gave up 2 bases and J gave up 0 bases, with 12 bases separating them. This CDR3 spans 17 amino acids. The CDR3 nucleotides read TGTGCCAGCAGCTTCGTCAGGAAGGGCTCTGGGGCCAACGTCCTGACTTTC. Translating it yields CASSFVRKGSGANVLTF.

This chain's CDR3 is CASSSGLASPLHF. For the CDR3, the DNA is TGTGCCAGCAGCTCGGGTTTAGCTTCACCCCTCCACTTT. The chain joins TRBV11-2 to TRBJ1-6; D unclear. The length of the CDR3 is 13 residues. Germline lookup yields CDR1 SGHAT and CDR2 FQNNGV. Between the trimmed V and J ends, which lost 4 bases and 9 bases, there was a span of 10 bases. Drawing the rest from reference TRBV11-2 and TRBJ1-6, the complete variable domain is EAGVAQSPRYKIIEKRQSVAFWCNPISGHATLYWYQQILGQGPKLLIQFQNNGVVDDSQLPKDRFSAERLKGVDSTLKIQPAKLEDSAVYLCASSSGLASPLHFGNGTRLTVT.

This clonotype was detected many times. The chain couples TRBV5-1 to TRBJ2-5; possibly TRBD1 for D (6 bases). V was pared by 4 bases and J by 5 bases, with 18 bases between. The germline gives CDR1 SGHRS, CDR2 YFSETQ. This CDR3 contains 15 residues. CDR3 residues: CASSAEYDRWETQYF. The DNA of the CDR3 is TGCGCCAGCAGCGCTGAGTATGACAGGTGGGAGACCCAGTACTTC. Combining the CDR3 with reference TRBV5-1 and TRBJ2-5 gives the whole variable domain KAGVTQTPRYLIKTRGQQVTLSCSPISGHRSVSWYQQTPGQGLQFLFEYFSETQRNKGNFPGRFSGRQFSNSRSEMNVSTLELGDSALYLCASSAEYDRWETQYFGPGTRLLVL.

This clonotype has at least ten counts. The rearrangement uses TRBV9 and TRBJ2-3, with 9 bases aligning to TRBD2. The ends lost 1 base at V and 3 bases at J; junction bases unmatched: 12. Germline V lookup: CDR1 SGDLS, CDR2 YYNGEE. The CDR3 is 18 residues long. The DNA of the CDR3 is TGTGCCAGCAGCGTACAAGGGGTAGGACTAGCGAGGACAGATACGCAGTATTTT. Translation: CASSVQGVGLARTDTQYF. The full variable domain, completed using reference TRBV9 and TRBJ2-3, is DSGVTQTPKHLITATGQRVTLRCSPRSGDLSVYWYQQSLDQGLQFLIQYYNGEERAKGNILERFSAQQFPDLHSELNLSSLELGDSALYFCASSVQGVGLARTDTQYFGPGTRLTVL.

At least ten counts were recorded for this clonotype. This chain uses TRBV30 with TRBJ2-7; D not resolved. Germline values: CDR1 GTSNPN, CDR2 SVGIG (reference sequence). The V end was cut by 1 base, the J end by 0 bases, with 10 bases between. The CDR3 is 14 amino acids. The CDR3 region is CAWSGSDGSYEQYF. CDR3 in DNA: TGTGCCTGGAGTGGGAGTGACGGCTCCTACGAGCAGTACTTC.

This clonotype was counted at least ten times. The chain has TRBV19 and TRBJ2-5, with D possibly being TRBD1 or TRBD2 (6 bases each). Germline CDR1 LNHDA, CDR2 SQIVND (reference sequence). This CDR3 region has 14 residues. Trimming stripped 4 bases from V and 4 bases from J, with 13 bases between. The CDR3 region is CASSKDRGRETQYF. CDR3 DNA: TGTGCCAGTAGTAAGGACCGGGGGCGAGAGACCCAGTACTTC.

This rearrangement joins TRBV30 to TRBJ1-5, with 7 bases identical to TRBD1. V was pared by 3 bases and J by 7 bases, with 12 bases of the junction left unmatched. The CDR3 is 15 residues long. CDR1 GTSNPN and CDR2 SVGIG come from the germline V gene (reference sequence). The CDR3 loop is CAWSPPGGQWQPQHF. CDR3 nucleotide sequence: TGTGCCTGGAGCCCCCCAGGGGGTCAGTGGCAGCCCCAGCATTTT. Looking up the rest from reference TRBV30 and TRBJ1-5 gives the full variable domain: SQTIHQWPATLVQPVGSPLSLECTVEGTSNPNLYWYRQAAGRGLQLLFYSVGIGQISSEVPQNLSASRPQDRQFILSSKKLLLSDSGFYLCAWSPPGGQWQPQHFGDGTRLSIL.

This clonotype was counted at least ten times. The genes are TRBV5-1 and TRBJ2-3, with TRBD2 matching 8 bases. The CDR3 runs 17 residues. V was clipped by 0 bases and J by 1 base; unmatched bases: 7. Germline V lookup: CDR1 SGHRS, CDR2 YFSETQ. CDR3 bases: TGCGCCAGCAGCTTGGCGGTAGCGGGACTGGGCACAGATACGCAGTATTTT. Its protein is CASSLAVAGLGTDTQYF.

In this sample, this clonotype turned up many times. The chain recombines TRBV29-1 with TRBJ2-3; perhaps TRBD1 as D (6 bases). V dropped 3 bases and J dropped 4 bases, with 17 bases sitting between them. This CDR3 is built from 15 residues. Germline V gene data show CDR1 as SQVTM and CDR2 as ANQGSEA. The DNA for the CDR3 is TGCAGCGTTGATAGAGACAGGTCCCCCCCAGATACGCAGTATTTT. Translated, it gives CSVDRDRSPPDTQYF.

This clonotype was seen a handful of times. The chain employs TRBV6-5 and TRBJ2-6; D assignment may be TRBD1 or TRBD2 (6 bases each). Trimming shortened V by 2 bases and J by 4 bases, and 21 bases separated the two germline ends. Looked up from germline, CDR1 is MNHEY and CDR2 is SVGAGI. The CDR3 covers 19 residues. CDR3 region: CASSYREPGPGAGANVLTF. The CDR3 coding sequence is TGTGCCAGCAGTTACCGAGAACCGGGACCGGGGGCAGGGGCCAACGTCCTGACTTTC.

In its sample, this clonotype was seen once. A much bigger clone sits one base away, suggesting this may be a read error. This sequence joins TRBV18 and TRBJ2-7; D gene ambiguous. The V gene's germline CDR1 is KGHSH and CDR2 LQKENI. CDR3 length: 14 residues. CDR3 residues: CATSEGRTPYEQYF. The CDR3 DNA follows: TGTGCCACCTCAGAAGGACGGACCCCCTACGAGCAGTACTTC.

Ten or more counts support this clonotype. V usage is TRBV7-9 and J usage is TRBJ2-7; D possibly corresponds to TRBD1 (6 bases). The CDR3 is 14 amino acids. Germline V gene data show CDR1 as SEHNR and CDR2 as FQNEAQ (reference sequence). Trimming shortened V by 4 bases and J by 2 bases, and 12 bases separated the two germline ends. The CDR3 sequence is CASSSFGGPYEQYF. The CDR3 bases are TGTGCCAGCAGCTCCTTTGGGGGCCCCTACGAGCAGTACTTC.

The chain has TRBV29-1 and TRBJ2-1, with 8 bases fitting TRBD2. The CDR3 contains 14 residues. The V and J ends lost 7 bases and 4 bases, in that order; junction bases with no gene match: 9. Germline loops: CDR1 SQVTM, CDR2 ANQGSEA. The CDR3 sequence: CSAWTSPSYNEQFF. CDR3 bases: TGCAGCGCCTGGACTAGCCCGAGTTACAATGAGCAGTTCTTC.

This clonotype has just a few counts. The J gene is TRBJ1-5, the V gene TRBV30; D ambiguous. Trimming removed 0 bases from V and 3 bases from J, with 12 bases in between. This CDR3 has 15 amino acids. CDR1 and CDR2 from the germline V gene are GTSNPN and SVGIG (reference sequence). The CDR3, as DNA: TGTGCCTGGAGTGTGGGTGTGGGGAACAATCAGCCCCAGCATTTT. This codes for CAWSVGVGNNQPQHF.

V and J are TRBV5-1 and TRBJ2-2; 8 nucleotides line up with TRBD2. CDR3 length equals 14 residues. The trim removed 5 bases at V and 7 bases at J, leaving 7 bases unmatched. CDR1 and CDR2 from the germline V gene are SGHRS and YFSETQ. The CDR3 nucleotides read TGCGCCAGCAGGCCGGGACTAGGTAGCGGGGAGCTGTTTTTT. It translates to CASRPGLGSGELFF.

This clonotype was observed many times. The V gene is TRBV12-3 or TRBV12-4, the J gene TRBJ2-6; D is possibly TRBD1 or TRBD2 (5 bases each). Trimming took off 3 bases at V and 8 bases at J, with 11 bases between the two ends. This CDR3 comprises 14 residues. The CDR3 region is CASSLAGATNVLTF. DNA of the CDR3: TGTGCCAGCAGTTTGGCCGGGGCCACCAACGTCCTGACTTTC.

This clonotype has at least ten counts. The genes are TRBV12-3 or TRBV12-4 and TRBJ1-1; possible D gene TRBD1, 5 bases. Trimming took 6 bases from V and 2 from J, leaving 13 bases between them. The CDR3 has 14 amino acids. CDR3 amino acids: CASSPRATNTEAFF. The CDR3 coding sequence is TGTGCCAGCAGCCCCAGGGCCACTAACACTGAAGCTTTCTTT.

The chain couples TRBV6-2 or TRBV6-3 to TRBJ2-7; D might be TRBD2 (10 bases). Germline lookup yields CDR1 MNHEY and CDR2 SVGEGT. This CDR3 is built from 19 residues. Trimming shortened V by 5 bases and J by 6 bases, and 32 bases separated the two germline ends. The CDR3 reads CASSLAGTGWLAGEPEQYF. The CDR3 DNA reads TGTGCCAGCAGTCTCGCCGGGACAGGGTGGCTAGCGGGAGAACCCGAGCAGTACTTC.

The CDR3 is CANRDSSTDTQYF. The CDR3 DNA reads TGTGCCAACCGGGACAGCAGCACAGATACGCAGTATTTT. The J gene is TRBJ2-3, the V gene TRBV28; TRBD1 aligns across 7 bases. V was clipped by 10 bases and J by 0 bases; unmatched bases: 4. The CDR3 totals 13 residues. Germline V CDR1 and CDR2: MDHEN, SYDVKM.